Listed here are 2 T cell receptor beta chains from one sample, sequenced in a study of blood T cell repertoires in COVID-19. Sequencing was performed with immunoSEQ multiplex PCR; in TCRdb, only in-frame clones are kept and a portion is missing. The sample yields some 150,000 clones, roughly 86% seen once. Sequenced sample: peripheral blood. These receptors were taken from a man between 65 and 85 years old with acute or convalescent COVID-19.

This rearrangement joins TRBV5-1 to TRBJ1-2; weak D call: TRBD1 (5 bases). CDR1 and CDR2 (germline): SGHRS, YFSETQ. The CDR3 covers 13 residues. V was cut by 0 bases and J by 7 bases, with 10 bases left in between. This CDR3 reads CASSLATGGGYTF. As DNA, the CDR3 is TGCGCCAGCAGCTTGGCTACGGGGGGTGGCTACACCTTC.

The V and J genes are TRBV19 and TRBJ1-2, with 8 bases that match TRBD1. From germline, CDR1 is LNHDA and CDR2 SQIVND (reference sequence). CDR3 length: 13 amino acids. J gave up 3 bases and V 9 bases, and 6 bases lay outside the gene matches. CDR3 region: CAREDRVDYGYTF. The CDR3 nucleotides read TGTGCCAGGGAGGACAGGGTGGACTATGGCTACACCTTC.